These T cell receptor beta chains were read from a single sample in a study of T-cell memory formation after mild COVID-19. TCRdb re-called the 5' RACE reads through MiXCR, storing one row per CDR3 protein. Of 100,000 to 150,000 distinct CDR3 sequences listed, over 15% were seen once; the top ten hold roughly 5.2%. Sequencing input: PBMCs or a T cell subset sorted from them (not recorded which). These receptors all come from a man aged 18 to 30 who had mild COVID-19 (a few samples of this study predate the infection). Cell type and time point are not known. Each CDR3 is given with its conserved first and last residue. The D gene is left open where the match is weak. Expanded clones get a size class; other rows say once, few or many, or leave the size out.

V gene: TRBV12-3/TRBV12-4
J gene: TRBJ1-4
D gene: -
clone size: -
CDR3 DNA: TGTGCCAGCAGCCTTACAGCAACTAATGAAAAACTGTTTTTT
CDR3 protein: CASSLTATNEKLFF

V gene: TRBV20-1
J gene: TRBJ2-3
D gene: TRBD2
clone size: -
CDR3 DNA: TGCAGTGCTGCGGGGCTAGCGGGGGCAGATACGCAGTATTTT
CDR3 protein: CSAAGLAGADTQYF

V gene: TRBV2
J gene: TRBJ2-1
D gene: -
clone size: -
CDR3 DNA: TGTGACAGCAGGCCACGGGACTTGGGTGAGCAGTTCTTC
CDR3 protein: CDSRPRDLGEQFF

V gene: TRBV12-3/TRBV12-4
J gene: TRBJ1-1
D gene: -
clone size: -
CDR3 DNA: TGTGCCAGCAGTTTGGAGGGGTGGAACACTGAAGCTTTCTTT
CDR3 protein: CASSLEGWNTEAFF

V gene: TRBV6-2/TRBV6-3
J gene: TRBJ2-6
D gene: -
clone size: few
CDR3 DNA: TGTGCCAGCGAAACTAGAGCTGGGGCCAACGTCCTGACTTTC
CDR3 protein: CASETRAGANVLTF

V gene: TRBV7-2
J gene: TRBJ2-4
D gene: -
clone size: -
CDR3 DNA: TGTGCCAGCAGCTTGAGGACGGTAGCCAAAAACATTCAGTACTTC
CDR3 protein: CASSLRTVAKNIQYF

V gene: TRBV10-3
J gene: TRBJ2-1
D gene: -
clone size: few
CDR3 DNA: TGTGCCATCGGGGGGTCGGACAGGCTCAATGAGCAGTTCTTC
CDR3 protein: CAIGGSDRLNEQFF

V gene: TRBV10-3
J gene: TRBJ2-7
D gene: TRBD2
clone size: few
CDR3 DNA: TGTGCCATCCGAGCGGGGGATTACGAGCAGTACTTC
CDR3 protein: CAIRAGDYEQYF

V gene: TRBV4-1
J gene: TRBJ1-1
D gene: -
clone size: -
CDR3 DNA: TGCGCCAGCGGAGCTCCCACTGAAGCTTTCTTT
CDR3 protein: CASGAPTEAFF

V gene: TRBV7-2
J gene: TRBJ2-7
D gene: -
clone size: -
CDR3 DNA: TGTGCCAGCAGCACAATGGGGGGAAGATACGAGCAGTACTTC
CDR3 protein: CASSTMGGRYEQYF

V gene: TRBV27
J gene: TRBJ1-1
D gene: -
clone size: -
CDR3 DNA: TGTGCCAGCGGCGAGGAGGCAGGCGCCTTTGAAGCTTTCTTT
CDR3 protein: CASGEEAGAFEAFF

V gene: TRBV5-4
J gene: TRBJ1-5
D gene: TRBD1
clone size: -
CDR3 DNA: TGTGCCAGCAGCTTCGGGACAGGGGGTGTAGGGCAGCCCCAGCATTTT
CDR3 protein: CASSFGTGGVGQPQHF

V gene: TRBV18
J gene: TRBJ2-1
D gene: TRBD2
clone size: many
CDR3 DNA: TGTGCCAGCTCACCACAGCGGGGGGATGACAATGAGCAGTTCTTC
CDR3 protein: CASSPQRGDDNEQFF

V gene: TRBV2
J gene: TRBJ1-6
D gene: -
clone size: few
CDR3 DNA: TGTGCCAGCATAGTCAGCGAGTCCTATAATTCACCCCTCCACTTT
CDR3 protein: CASIVSESYNSPLHF

V gene: TRBV12-3/TRBV12-4
J gene: TRBJ2-5
D gene: TRBD2
clone size: few
CDR3 DNA: TGTGCCAGCAGTCCGGGGACTAGCGGGCAAGAGACCCAGTACTTC
CDR3 protein: CASSPGTSGQETQYF